This entry features one T cell receptor (beta chain) sequence. This sample was included in a study of blood T cell repertoires in COVID-19. The germline V gene has CDR1 ENHRY and CDR2 SYGVKD. This CDR3 comprises 14 residues. The V and J ends lost 10 bases and 0 bases respectively, with 12 bases between them. Data came from immunoSEQ multiplex PCR; TCRdb stores just in-frame clones and leaves some out. The sample holds under 200,000 clones, roughly 81% seen once. The chain is built from TRBV10-3 and TRBJ2-2; D is possibly TRBD2 (5 bases). Specimen: peripheral blood. This receptor was identified in a woman at least 80 years old with COVID-19, enrolled during active disease. The CDR3 DNA sequence: TGTGCCACGACTCGGGATCCGAACACCGGGGAGCTGTTTTTT. This encodes CATTRDPNTGELFF.